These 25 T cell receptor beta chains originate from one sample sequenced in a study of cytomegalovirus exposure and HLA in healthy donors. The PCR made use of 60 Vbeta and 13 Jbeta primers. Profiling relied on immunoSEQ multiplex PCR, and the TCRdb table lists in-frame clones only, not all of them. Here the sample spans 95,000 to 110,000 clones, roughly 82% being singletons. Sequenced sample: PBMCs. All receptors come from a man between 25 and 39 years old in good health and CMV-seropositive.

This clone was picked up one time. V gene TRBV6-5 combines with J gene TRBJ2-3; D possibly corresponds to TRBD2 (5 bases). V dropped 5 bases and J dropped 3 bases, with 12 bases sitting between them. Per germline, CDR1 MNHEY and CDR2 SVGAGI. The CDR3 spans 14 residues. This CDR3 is CASSESLETDTQYF. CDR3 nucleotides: TGTGCCAGCAGTGAATCACTAGAGACAGATACGCAGTATTTT.

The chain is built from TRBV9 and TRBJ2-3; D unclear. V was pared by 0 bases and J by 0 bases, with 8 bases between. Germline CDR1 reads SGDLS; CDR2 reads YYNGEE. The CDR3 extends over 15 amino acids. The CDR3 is CASSVATTSTDTQYF. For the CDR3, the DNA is TGTGCCAGCAGCGTAGCTACCACTAGCACAGATACGCAGTATTTT.

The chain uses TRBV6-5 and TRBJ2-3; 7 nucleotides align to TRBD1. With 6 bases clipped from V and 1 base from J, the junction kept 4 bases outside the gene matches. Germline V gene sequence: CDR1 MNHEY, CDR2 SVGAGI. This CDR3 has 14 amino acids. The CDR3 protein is CASSWDSGTDTQYF. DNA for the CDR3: TGTGCCAGCAGCTGGGACAGTGGCACAGATACGCAGTATTTT.

The CDR3 DNA reads as TGTGCCAGCAGTTCCCTGACGGGAACAGGCTACACCTTC. It encodes CASSSLTGTGYTF. The J gene is TRBJ1-2, the V gene TRBV28, with D unclear. The CDR3 spans 13 residues. Trimming shortened V by 4 bases and J by 8 bases, and 14 bases separated the two germline ends. CDR1 is MDHEN and CDR2 is SYDVKM in the germline V gene.

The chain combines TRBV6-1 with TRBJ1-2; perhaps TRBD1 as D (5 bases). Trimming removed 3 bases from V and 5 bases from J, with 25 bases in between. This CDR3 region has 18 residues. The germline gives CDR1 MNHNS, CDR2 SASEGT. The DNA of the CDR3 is TGTGCCAGCAGTGAGGCAGAGCCCTCCCTATTGGGGCTTTATGGCTACACCTTC. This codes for CASSEAEPSLLGLYGYTF.

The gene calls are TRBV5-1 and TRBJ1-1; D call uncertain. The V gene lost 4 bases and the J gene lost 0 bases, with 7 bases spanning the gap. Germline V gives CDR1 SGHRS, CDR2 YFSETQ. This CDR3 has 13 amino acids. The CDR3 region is CASSPHMNTEAFF. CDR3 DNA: TGCGCCAGCAGCCCCCACATGAACACTGAAGCTTTCTTT. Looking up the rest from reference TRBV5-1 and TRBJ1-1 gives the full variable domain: KAGVTQTPRYLIKTRGQQVTLSCSPISGHRSVSWYQQTPGQGLQFLFEYFSETQRNKGNFPGRFSGRQFSNSRSEMNVSTLELGDSALYLCASSPHMNTEAFFGQGTRLTVV.

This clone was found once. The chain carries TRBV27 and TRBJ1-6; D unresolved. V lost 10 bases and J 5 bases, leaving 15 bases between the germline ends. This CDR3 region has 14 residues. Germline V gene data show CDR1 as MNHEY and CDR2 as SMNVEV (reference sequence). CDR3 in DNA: TGTGCCACCTCATCTTGGCAGAATAATTCACCCCTCCACTTT. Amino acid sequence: CATSSWQNNSPLHF.

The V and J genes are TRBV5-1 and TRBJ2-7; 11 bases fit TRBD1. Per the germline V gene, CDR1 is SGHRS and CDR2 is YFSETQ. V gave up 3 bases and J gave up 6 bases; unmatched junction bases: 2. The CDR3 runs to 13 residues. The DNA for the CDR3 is TGCGCCAGCAGCTGGACAGGGGGCGGCGAGCAGTACTTC. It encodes CASSWTGGGEQYF.

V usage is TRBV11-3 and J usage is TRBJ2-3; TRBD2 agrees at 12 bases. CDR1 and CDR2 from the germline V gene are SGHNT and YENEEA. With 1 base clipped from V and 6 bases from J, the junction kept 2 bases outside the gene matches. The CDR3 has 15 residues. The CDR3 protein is CASSLGTSGIDTQYF. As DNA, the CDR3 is TGTGCCAGCAGCTTAGGGACTAGCGGGATCGATACGCAGTATTTT.

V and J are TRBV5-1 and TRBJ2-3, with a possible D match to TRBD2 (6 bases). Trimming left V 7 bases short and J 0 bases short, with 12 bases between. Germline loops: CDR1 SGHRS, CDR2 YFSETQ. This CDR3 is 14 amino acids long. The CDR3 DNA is TGCGCCAGCGGTTCGGGACTGAGCACAGATACGCAGTATTTT. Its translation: CASGSGLSTDTQYF.

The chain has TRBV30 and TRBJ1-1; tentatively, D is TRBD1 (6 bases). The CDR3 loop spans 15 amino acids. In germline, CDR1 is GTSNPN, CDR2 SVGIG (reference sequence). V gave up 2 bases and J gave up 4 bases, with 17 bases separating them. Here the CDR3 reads CAWSRGHQGGTEAFF. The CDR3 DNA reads TGTGCCTGGAGTAGGGGACACCAAGGAGGCACTGAAGCTTTCTTT. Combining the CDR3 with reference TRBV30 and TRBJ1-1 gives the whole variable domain SQTIHQWPATLVQPVGSPLSLECTVEGTSNPNLYWYRQAAGRGLQLLFYSVGIGQISSEVPQNLSASRPQDRQFILSSKKLLLSDSGFYLCAWSRGHQGGTEAFFGQGTRLTVV.

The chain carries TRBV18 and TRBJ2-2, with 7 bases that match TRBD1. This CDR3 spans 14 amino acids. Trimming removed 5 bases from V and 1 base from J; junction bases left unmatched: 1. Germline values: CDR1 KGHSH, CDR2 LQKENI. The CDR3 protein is CASSGTENTGELFF. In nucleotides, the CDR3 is TGTGCCAGCTCAGGGACAGAGAACACCGGGGAGCTGTTTTTT.

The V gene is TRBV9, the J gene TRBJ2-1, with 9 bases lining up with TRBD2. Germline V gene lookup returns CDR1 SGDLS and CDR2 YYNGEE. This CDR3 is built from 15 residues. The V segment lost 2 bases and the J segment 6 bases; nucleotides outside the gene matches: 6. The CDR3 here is CASSVYGGGVNEQFF. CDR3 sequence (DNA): TGTGCCAGCAGCGTTTATGGCGGGGGGGTCAATGAGCAGTTCTTC.

CDR3 residues: CASSEQGTYGYTF. Written as DNA, the CDR3 is TGTGCCAGCAGTGAACAGGGAACCTATGGCTACACCTTC. The chain uses TRBV25-1 and TRBJ1-2; D is possibly TRBD1 (5 bases). Germline CDR1 reads MGHDK; CDR2 reads SYGVNS. The CDR3 is made up of 13 amino acids. Trimming took 2 bases from V and 4 from J, leaving 8 bases between them.

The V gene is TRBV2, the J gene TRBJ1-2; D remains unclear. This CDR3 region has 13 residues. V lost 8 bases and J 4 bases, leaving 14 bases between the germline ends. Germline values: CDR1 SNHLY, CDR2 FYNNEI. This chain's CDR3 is CASSTGGRYGYTF. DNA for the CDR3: TGTGCCAGCTCGACCGGCGGGCGCTATGGCTACACCTTC.

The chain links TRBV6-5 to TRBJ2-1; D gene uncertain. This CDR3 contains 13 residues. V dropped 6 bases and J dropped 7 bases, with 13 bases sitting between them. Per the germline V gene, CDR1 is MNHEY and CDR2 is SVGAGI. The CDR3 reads CASSPPGLNEQFF. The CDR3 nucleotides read TGTGCCAGCAGCCCGCCCGGGTTGAATGAGCAGTTCTTC.

The CDR3 nucleotides read TGTGCCAGCAGGACAAAACCAGGGCTGAACACTGAAGCTTTCTTT. Amino acids: CASRTKPGLNTEAFF. This rearrangement joins TRBV7-9 to TRBJ1-1, with D maybe TRBD1 (5 bases). This CDR3 has 15 amino acids. V was pared by 6 bases and J by 0 bases, with 14 bases between. Germline CDR1 and CDR2: SEHNR and FQNEAQ (reference sequence).

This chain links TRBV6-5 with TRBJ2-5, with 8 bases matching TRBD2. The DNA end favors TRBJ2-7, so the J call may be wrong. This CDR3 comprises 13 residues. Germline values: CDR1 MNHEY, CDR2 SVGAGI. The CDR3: CASSGGDMNEQYF. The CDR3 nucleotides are TGTGCCAGCTCGGGAGGGGATATGAACGAGCAGTACTTC.

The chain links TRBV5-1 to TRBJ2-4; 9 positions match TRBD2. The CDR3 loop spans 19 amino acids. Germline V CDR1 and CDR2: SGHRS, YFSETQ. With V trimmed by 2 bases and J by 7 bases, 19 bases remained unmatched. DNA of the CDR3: TGCGCCAGCAGCTTTCGAGCGGGGGGCTCCGGCACTAGAAGGAACATTCAGTACTTC. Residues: CASSFRAGGSGTRRNIQYF.

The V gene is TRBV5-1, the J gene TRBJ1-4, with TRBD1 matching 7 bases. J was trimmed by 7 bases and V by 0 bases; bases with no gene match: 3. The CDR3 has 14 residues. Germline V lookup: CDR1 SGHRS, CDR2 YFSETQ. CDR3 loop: CASSLDRGGEKLFF. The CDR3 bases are TGCGCCAGCAGCTTGGACAGGGGAGGTGAAAAACTGTTTTTT.

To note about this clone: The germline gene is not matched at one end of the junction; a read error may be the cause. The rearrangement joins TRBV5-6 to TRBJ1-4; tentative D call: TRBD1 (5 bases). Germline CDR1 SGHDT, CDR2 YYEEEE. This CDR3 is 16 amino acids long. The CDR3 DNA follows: TGTGCCAGCAACACTAACATGGGGCTGTCTAATAAAAAACTGTTTTTT. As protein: CASNTNMGLSNKKLFF.

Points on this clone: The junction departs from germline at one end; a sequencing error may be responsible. CDR3 DNA: TGCGCCAGCACCTTGGAGGGGGGGCCAGATACGCAGTATTTT. Translated, it gives CASTLEGGPDTQYF. The chain has TRBV5-1 and TRBJ2-3, with a possible D match to TRBD2 (7 bases). This CDR3 comprises 14 residues. The germline CDR1 and CDR2 sequences are SGHRS and YFSETQ.

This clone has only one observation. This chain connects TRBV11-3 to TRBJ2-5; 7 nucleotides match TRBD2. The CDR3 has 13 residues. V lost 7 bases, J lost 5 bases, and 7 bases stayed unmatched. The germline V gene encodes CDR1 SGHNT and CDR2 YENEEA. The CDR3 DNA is TGTGCCAGCACCCCTGGGCGGGAGGAGACCCAGTACTTC. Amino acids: CASTPGREETQYF.

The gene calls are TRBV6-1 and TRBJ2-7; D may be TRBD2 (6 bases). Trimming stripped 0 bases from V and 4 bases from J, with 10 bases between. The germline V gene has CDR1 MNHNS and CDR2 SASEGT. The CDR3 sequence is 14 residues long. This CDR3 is CASSEAGLPYEQYF. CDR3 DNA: TGTGCCAGCAGTGAAGCCGGACTACCTTACGAGCAGTACTTC.

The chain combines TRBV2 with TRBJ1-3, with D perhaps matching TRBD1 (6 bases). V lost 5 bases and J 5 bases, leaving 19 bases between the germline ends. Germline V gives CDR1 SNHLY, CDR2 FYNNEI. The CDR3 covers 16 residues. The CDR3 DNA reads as TGTGCCAGCAGTAAACTTAGGGGGTCGTCTAGAAACACCATATATTTT. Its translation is CASSKLRGSSRNTIYF. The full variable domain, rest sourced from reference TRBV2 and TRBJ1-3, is EPEVTQTPSHQVTQMGQEVILRCVPISNHLYFYWYRQILGQKVEFLVSFYNNEISEKSEIFDDQFSVERPDGSNFTLKIRSTKLEDSAMYFCASSKLRGSSRNTIYFGEGSWLTVV.